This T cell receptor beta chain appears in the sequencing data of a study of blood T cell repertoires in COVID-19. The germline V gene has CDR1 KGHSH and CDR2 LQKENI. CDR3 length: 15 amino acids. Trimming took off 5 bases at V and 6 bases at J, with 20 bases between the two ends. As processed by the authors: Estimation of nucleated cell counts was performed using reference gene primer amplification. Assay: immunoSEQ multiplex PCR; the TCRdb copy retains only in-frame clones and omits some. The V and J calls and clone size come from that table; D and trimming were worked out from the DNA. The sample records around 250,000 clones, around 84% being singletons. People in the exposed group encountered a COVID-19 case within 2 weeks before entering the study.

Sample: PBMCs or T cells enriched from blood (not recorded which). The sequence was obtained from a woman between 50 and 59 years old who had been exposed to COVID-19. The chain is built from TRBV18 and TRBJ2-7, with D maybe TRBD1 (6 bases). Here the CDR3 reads CASSSSTGLGGEQYF. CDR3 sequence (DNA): TGTGCCAGCTCATCATCTACAGGGTTAGGTGGCGAGCAGTACTTC.